The source of this T cell receptor beta chain is a study of PD-1 blockade in classical Hodgkin lymphoma. Findings of the study overall: Healthy donors were reported to have higher baseline TCR diversity than newly diagnosed patients. The baseline diversity of complete responders showed similarity to that of newly diagnosed patients. In CD4+ cells, TCR diversity went up significantly by C4D1, but in CD8+ cells it did not.

This table comes from immunoSEQ multiplex PCR, and its TCRdb copy is limited to in-frame clones, with some not included. The data show some 58,000 clones, about 90% seen once. Regarding time point: cycle 4 day 1 (C4D1), after six to seven weeks of nivolumab. After autologous stem cell transplantation all patients relapsed, and prior brentuximab vedotin exposure differed between cohorts. As concerns this clone: What it binds is not known.

The CDR3 runs to 15 residues. CDR1 is SGHVS and CDR2 is FQNEAQ in the germline V gene. V dropped 1 base and J dropped 0 bases, with 7 bases sitting between them. This receptor was obtained from a human donor with classical Hodgkin lymphoma. Sequencing was performed on peripheral blood mononuclear cells (PBMCs), taken before the fourth cycle of nivolumab. This chain connects TRBV7-8 to TRBJ1-5, with D possibly TRBD1 on 5 matching bases. CDR3 DNA: TGTGCCAGCAGCTTAGAGGGGTATAGCAATCAGCCCCAGCATTTT. Its protein product is CASSLEGYSNQPQHF.